The 31 T cell receptor beta chains below all came from one sample that was sequenced in a study of neurological immune-mediated disorders. From the 5' RACE reads, TCRdb called clonotypes with MiXCR, one entry per CDR3 protein. The sample has approximately 44,000 distinct CDR3 sequences, about 5% seen once. The specimen sequenced was CD4+ T cells from blood. These receptors came from a woman between 18 and 29 years old with multiple sclerosis.

In this sample, this clonotype turned up a few times. This chain connects TRBV10-2 to TRBJ2-7; D gene uncertain. The V gene's germline CDR1 is WSHSY and CDR2 SAAADI. The CDR3 length is 14 residues. Between the trimmed V and J ends, which lost 2 bases and 2 bases, there was a span of 10 bases. The chain's CDR3 is CASSEMSFPYEQYF. CDR3 nucleotides: TGCGCCAGCAGTGAGATGTCCTTTCCCTACGAGCAGTACTTC.

This clonotype has a count of ten or more. The chain has TRBV5-1 and TRBJ1-2; D perhaps matches TRBD1 (6 bases). CDR1 is SGHRS and CDR2 is YFSETQ in the germline V gene. This CDR3 is 16 amino acids long. Trimming pared 4 bases from V and 4 bases from J, leaving 20 bases between. This CDR3 is CASSRPGGTIGYGYTF. In nucleotides, the CDR3 is TGCGCCAGCAGCCGGCCCGGGGGCACGATCGGCTATGGCTACACCTTC.

This clonotype appeared many times. The chain combines TRBV20-1 with TRBJ2-5; 8 bases match TRBD2. The V and J ends lost 0 bases and 4 bases, in that order; junction bases with no gene match: 7. Per the germline V gene, CDR1 is DFQATT and CDR2 is SNEGSKA (reference sequence). The CDR3 extends over 15 amino acids. The CDR3 reads CSARDSKRGRETQYF. The DNA for the CDR3 is TGCAGTGCTAGAGATTCCAAGCGGGGGAGAGAGACCCAGTACTTC.

This clonotype was seen repeatedly, ten times or more. The chain carries TRBV15 and TRBJ2-5; D remains unclear. Germline CDR1 and CDR2: LNHNV and YYDKDF (reference sequence). V gave up 0 bases and J gave up 5 bases, with 16 bases separating them. The CDR3 length is 16 residues. The CDR3: CATSRDLLGLGETQYF. The CDR3 DNA follows: TGTGCCACCAGCAGAGATCTGCTGGGGTTAGGGGAGACCCAGTACTTC. The full variable domain, its missing parts supplied by reference TRBV15 and TRBJ2-5, is DAMVIQNPRYQVTQFGKPVTLSCSQTLNHNVMYWYQQKSSQAPKLLFHYYDKDFNNEADTPDNFQSRRPNTSFCFLDIRSPGLGDTAMYLCATSRDLLGLGETQYFGPGTRLLVL.

The table lists this clonotype with many counts. The chain uses TRBV11-2 and TRBJ1-2; D gene unclear. Trimming took off 1 base at V and 0 bases at J, with 3 bases between the two ends. Germline V lookup: CDR1 SGHAT, CDR2 FQNNGV. The CDR3 loop spans 13 amino acids. CDR3 amino acids: CASSLVTNYGYTF. CDR3 DNA: TGTGCCAGCAGCTTAGTAACTAACTATGGCTACACCTTC.

This clonotype was detected many times. The rearrangement uses TRBV3-1 and TRBJ1-1, with D uncertain. Between the trimmed V and J ends, which lost 1 base and 6 bases, there was a span of 12 bases. Germline assignment: CDR1 LGHDT and CDR2 YNNKEL (reference sequence). The CDR3 is 14 amino acids. The CDR3 DNA is TGTGCCAGCAGCCAAGGTCTTGGGAGGGCTGAAGCTTTCTTT. The encoded protein is CASSQGLGRAEAFF.

Ten or more counts support this clonotype. The gene calls are TRBV6-5 and TRBJ2-1; D gene unclear. This CDR3 contains 17 residues. CDR1 MNHEY and CDR2 SVGAGI come from the germline V gene. The V end was cut by 2 bases, the J end by 0 bases, with 14 bases between. The CDR3 sequence is CASSYTGHKSSYNEQFF. The DNA of the CDR3 is TGTGCCAGCAGTTACACGGGCCACAAGAGCTCCTACAATGAGCAGTTCTTC.

This clonotype was found many times. This sequence joins TRBV20-1 and TRBJ2-5, with 7 bases aligning to TRBD2. Germline CDR1 and CDR2: DFQATT and SNEGSKA (reference sequence). V lost 4 bases, J lost 5 bases, and 10 bases stayed unmatched. The CDR3 spans 14 residues. For the CDR3, the DNA is TGCAGTGCTAACTCTCCAGCGGGAAAGGAGACCCAGTACTTC. This encodes CSANSPAGKETQYF.

This clonotype has a count of ten or more. The genes are TRBV5-1 and TRBJ2-1, with TRBD2 matching over 8 bases. The CDR3 is 15 amino acids. Germline loops: CDR1 SGHRS, CDR2 YFSETQ. Trimming at V came to 1 base and at J to 8 bases, leaving 8 bases not matched to a gene. CDR3 region: CASSLSRGGQDEQFF. In nucleotides, the CDR3 is TGCGCCAGCAGCTTGAGTCGGGGGGGCCAAGATGAGCAGTTCTTC.

This chain links TRBV13 with TRBJ2-1, with 10 bases that match TRBD2. The CDR3 is 15 amino acids. Germline trimming cut 5 bases from V and 6 bases from J; bases unmatched to any gene: 7. Germline V gene data show CDR1 as PRHDT and CDR2 as FYEKMQ (reference sequence). The CDR3 nucleotides are TGTGCCAGCAGCATGAGCGGGGGGGCGGTCAATGAGCAGTTCTTC. This translates into CASSMSGGAVNEQFF.

This clonotype has at least ten counts. The chain uses TRBV28 and TRBJ1-1; D is undetermined. This CDR3 spans 13 amino acids. Trimming pared 8 bases from V and 5 bases from J, leaving 15 bases between. CDR1 MDHEN and CDR2 SYDVKM come from the germline V gene. DNA for the CDR3: TGTGCCAGCCTCGTTACGGGATGGACTGAAGCTTTCTTT. This encodes CASLVTGWTEAFF.

The sample holds many counts of this clonotype. The rearrangement links TRBV5-1 to TRBJ2-3; D could derive from TRBD1 or TRBD2 (5 bases each). The V gene lost 3 bases and the J gene lost 3 bases, with 8 bases spanning the gap. The CDR3 consists of 13 residues. Per the germline V gene, CDR1 is SGHRS and CDR2 is YFSETQ. The CDR3 here is CASSWGKTDTQYF. In DNA, the CDR3 is TGCGCCAGCAGCTGGGGGAAGACAGATACGCAGTATTTT.

In its sample, this clonotype was seen many times. V is TRBV25-1 and J is TRBJ2-2, with D possibly matching TRBD1 (6 bases). The V gene's germline CDR1 is MGHDK and CDR2 SYGVNS. Trimming stripped 5 bases from V and 7 bases from J, with 17 bases between. The CDR3 is 15 residues long. The CDR3 nucleotides are TGTGCCAGCAGTCAAGGCAGGGGTACGAGCGGGGAGCTGTTTTTT. It encodes CASSQGRGTSGELFF.

This clonotype was counted ten times or more. This CDR3 reads CATSDVETQYF. The CDR3 coding sequence is TGTGCCACCAGTGACGTCGAGACCCAGTACTTC. The chain joins TRBV24-1 to TRBJ2-5, with D unclear. The CDR3 extends over 11 amino acids. V lost 4 bases to trimming and J lost 5 bases, with 4 bases between them. The V gene's germline CDR1 is KGHDR and CDR2 SFDVKD.

This clonotype was counted ten times or more. Here the CDR3 DNA reads TGTGCCAGCAGCTCGACCCGGGACAGGGGGCGAGTGGGCCGTGGCTACACCTTC. Its protein product is CASSSTRDRGRVGRGYTF. The chain recombines TRBV14 with TRBJ1-2; 12 positions agree with TRBD1. V was pared by 5 bases and J by 7 bases, with 17 bases of the junction left unmatched. The germline V gene has CDR1 SGHDN and CDR2 FVKESK. This CDR3 has 18 amino acids.

The sample holds many counts of this clonotype. This chain connects TRBV7-2 to TRBJ2-3; no clear D gene. The CDR3 sequence is 15 residues long. From germline, CDR1 is SGHTA and CDR2 FQGNSA. Between the trimmed V and J ends, which lost 0 bases and 3 bases, there was a span of 10 bases. CDR3 DNA: TGTGCCAGCAGCTTAGCCCAGCTAAGGACAGATACGCAGTATTTT. Residues: CASSLAQLRTDTQYF.

This clonotype was seen many times. The V and J genes are TRBV7-2 and TRBJ2-1; possibly TRBD1 for D (5 bases). The CDR3 is made up of 13 amino acids. The V gene lost 4 bases and the J gene lost 5 bases, with 9 bases spanning the gap. Germline CDR1 SGHTA, CDR2 FQGNSA. Here the CDR3 reads CASSYDRNNEQFF. DNA of the CDR3: TGTGCCAGCAGCTACGACAGAAACAATGAGCAGTTCTTC.

The sample holds many counts of this clonotype. The CDR3: CASSPWGRVQGELFF. CDR3 nucleotides: TGTGCCAGCAGCCCGTGGGGCCGTGTTCAAGGGGAGCTGTTTTTT. The chain employs TRBV7-6 and TRBJ2-2; the D gene is possibly TRBD1 (5 bases). The germline V gene encodes CDR1 SGHVS and CDR2 FNYEAQ. The V and J ends lost 5 bases and 8 bases respectively, with 18 bases between them. The CDR3 is 15 amino acids.

This clonotype has ten or more counts. The chain combines TRBV18 with TRBJ2-7; D unresolved. This CDR3 spans 13 amino acids. V lost 1 base and J lost 1, with 5 bases in between. Germline loops: CDR1 KGHSH, CDR2 LQKENI. The CDR3 loop reads CASSPLKSYEQYV. The CDR3 bases are TGTGCCAGCTCACCACTTAAATCCTACGAGCAGTACGTC.

This clonotype was seen at least ten times. J is TRBJ2-7 and V is TRBV7-2, with no clear D. Germline CDR1 SGHTA, CDR2 FQGNSA. V was cut by 3 bases and J by 5 bases, with 5 bases left in between. The CDR3 sequence is 11 residues long. CDR3 amino acids: CASSFSDEQYF. DNA for the CDR3: TGTGCCAGCAGCTTCTCTGACGAGCAGTACTTC.

This clonotype was picked up many times. The genes are TRBV27 and TRBJ1-6; the D gene is possibly TRBD1 (5 bases). The CDR3 has 17 residues. Germline lookup yields CDR1 MNHEY and CDR2 SMNVEV (reference sequence). Trimming removed 10 bases at V and 0 bases at J, with 19 bases between. CDR3 coding DNA: TGTGCCAACAGACAGACCCCTTATAGCTCCTATAATTCACCCCTCCACTTT. It yields the protein CANRQTPYSSYNSPLHF.

This clonotype has at least ten counts. The rearrangement links TRBV12-5 to TRBJ2-6; 10 bases match TRBD1. J gave up 0 bases and V 5 bases, and 7 bases lay outside the gene matches. The CDR3 is 18 residues long. Germline assignment: CDR1 LGHNT and CDR2 FRNRAP. In DNA form, the CDR3 reads TGTGCTAGTGGTCCTCCGACAGGGGGCAACTCTGGGGCCAACGTCCTGACTTTC. It encodes CASGPPTGGNSGANVLTF.

In this sample, this clonotype turned up many times. CDR3 in DNA: TGTGCCAGCACCTCCTTCAAAGGAGACACTGAAGCTTTCTTT. It yields the protein CASTSFKGDTEAFF. The V call is TRBV7-9, the J call TRBJ1-1; the D is unclear. V lost 7 bases and J 3 bases, leaving 15 bases between the germline ends. CDR3 length: 14 residues. Looked up from germline, CDR1 is SEHNR and CDR2 is FQNEAQ (reference sequence).

This clonotype was counted many times. At one end, the junction sequence differs from germline, possibly due to a read error. This rearrangement joins TRBV7-7 to TRBJ2-1; 9 nucleotides line up with TRBD1. The CDR3 spans 14 residues. Germline-derived CDR1 and CDR2 are SSHAT and FNYEAQ (reference sequence). This CDR3 is CASSRGQGLHEQFF. The CDR3, as DNA: TGTGCTAGCAGCCGGGGACAGGGTTTACATGAGCAGTTCTTC.

This clonotype has a count of ten or more. CDR3 nucleotides: TGCGCCAGCAGCTGGATACAGGGGATTGGGTCTGGGGCCAACGTCCTGACTTTC. This translates into CASSWIQGIGSGANVLTF. The genes are TRBV5-1 and TRBJ2-6; 7 bases are shared with TRBD1. The CDR3 has 18 amino acids. Germline CDR1 SGHRS, CDR2 YFSETQ. The trim removed 3 bases at V and 1 base at J, leaving 10 bases unmatched.

This clonotype was detected many times. The chain has TRBV12-3 or TRBV12-4 and TRBJ2-7, with D uncertain. The CDR3 spans 12 residues. V was clipped by 8 bases and J by 2 bases, with 10 bases between them. Written as DNA, the CDR3 is TGTGCCAGCTCTTTTGGGCCCTACGAGCAGTACTTC. Amino acid sequence: CASSFGPYEQYF.

This clonotype was found many times. This chain connects TRBV15 to TRBJ1-3; D uncertain. CDR3 size: 14 residues. Germline CDR1 and CDR2: LNHNV and YYDKDF (reference sequence). Deletions cut 3 bases from V and 0 bases from J, with 6 bases between. The CDR3 sequence: CATSRESSGNTIYF. The CDR3 DNA sequence: TGTGCCACCAGCAGGGAAAGCTCTGGAAACACCATATATTTT. The full variable domain, in which reference TRBV15 and TRBJ1-3 provide the parts outside the CDR3, is DAMVIQNPRYQVTQFGKPVTLSCSQTLNHNVMYWYQQKSSQAPKLLFHYYDKDFNNEADTPDNFQSRRPNTSFCFLDIRSPGLGDTAMYLCATSRESSGNTIYFGEGSWLTVV.

The rearrangement joins TRBV9 to TRBJ2-1, with D perhaps matching TRBD1 (5 bases). The CDR3 is made up of 16 amino acids. V was clipped by 0 bases and J by 2 bases, with 12 bases between them. The germline V gene has CDR1 SGDLS and CDR2 YYNGEE. CDR3 DNA sequence: TGTGCCAGCAGCGTAGGCCAGGGTGTCGCCTACAATGAGCAGTTCTTC. Amino acids: CASSVGQGVAYNEQFF.

This clonotype has a count of ten or more. V and J are TRBV7-2 and TRBJ1-6, with TRBD1 matching over 7 bases. V was pared by 0 bases and J by 8 bases, with 7 bases of the junction left unmatched. The CDR3 spans 16 residues. Looked up from germline, CDR1 is SGHTA and CDR2 is FQGNSA. The CDR3 protein is CASSLARGGNHSPLHF. Written as DNA, the CDR3 is TGTGCCAGCAGCTTAGCGCGAGGGGGCAACCATTCACCCCTCCACTTT.

This clonotype was counted many times. The CDR3 nucleotides are TGCAGTTTTTCTCGGGGGGCCTCCGAGCAGTACTTC. Amino acid sequence: CSFSRGASEQYF. V is TRBV20-1 and J is TRBJ2-7; D perhaps matches TRBD2 (7 bases). The CDR3 covers 12 residues. Between the trimmed V and J ends, which lost 8 bases and 6 bases, there was a span of 17 bases. Germline CDR1 DFQATT, CDR2 SNEGSKA (reference sequence).

This clonotype was detected ten times or more. This chain links TRBV7-9 with TRBJ2-7; no clear D gene. Germline lookup yields CDR1 SEHNR and CDR2 FQNEAQ (reference sequence). V lost 3 bases and J 9 bases, leaving 18 bases between the germline ends. The CDR3 covers 14 residues. The CDR3, as DNA: TGTGCCAGCAGCTTCCTATCTCCCTACTATCGGCAGTACTTC. Protein product: CASSFLSPYYRQYF.